Following are 15 T cell receptor beta chains from one sample sequenced in a study of blood T cell repertoires in COVID-19. Profiled with immunoSEQ multiplex PCR; TCRdb holds only in-frame clones, not every one. The data hold 150,000 to 200,000 clones, with around four fifths observed a single time. The sample consisted of PBMCs or T cells enriched from blood (not recorded which). Every receptor here comes from a woman aged 50 to 60 who had recovered from COVID-19.

The chain links TRBV5-1 to TRBJ2-3, with D perhaps TRBD2 (7 bases). Trimming removed 2 bases at V and 2 bases at J, with 15 bases between. The CDR3 length is 16 residues. CDR1 is SGHRS and CDR2 is YFSETQ in the germline V gene. In DNA form, the CDR3 reads TGCGCCAGCAGCTTAGGGGGGGCGCGAGTCACAGATACGCAGTATTTT. It translates to CASSLGGARVTDTQYF.

This chain joins TRBV20-1 and TRBJ2-7; 9 bases match TRBD2. Germline CDR1 is DFQATT and CDR2 is SNEGSKA (reference sequence). The CDR3 runs to 14 residues. V shed 3 bases, J shed 6 bases, and the junction held 9 bases outside the gene matches. The CDR3: CSASGGGGAGEQYV. The CDR3 coding sequence is TGCAGTGCTAGTGGAGGCGGGGGGGCCGGCGAGCAGTACGTC.

V is TRBV4-1 and J is TRBJ1-6; D is ambiguous. This CDR3 has 15 residues. The V end lost 0 bases, the J end lost 10 bases, and 13 bases lay between the germline ends. Germline V gene sequence: CDR1 MGHRA, CDR2 YSYEKL. The CDR3 protein is CASSQERVIESPLHF. CDR3 DNA sequence: TGCGCCAGCAGCCAAGAACGGGTCATCGAGTCACCCCTCCACTTT.

V usage is TRBV19 and J usage is TRBJ2-4, with D unresolved. With 3 bases removed from V and 6 bases from J, the gap between germline ends came to 12 bases. CDR1 is LNHDA, CDR2 SQIVND, per germline (reference sequence). The CDR3 consists of 14 residues. The CDR3 is CASSILLGGNIQYF. In nucleotides, the CDR3 is TGTGCCAGTAGTATCCTCCTAGGTGGAAACATTCAGTACTTC. Together with reference TRBV19 and TRBJ2-4, the CDR3 gives the full variable domain: DGGITQSPKYLFRKEGQNVTLSCEQNLNHDAMYWYRQDPGQGLRLIYYSQIVNDFQKGDIAEGYSVSREKKESFPLTVTSAQKNPTAFYLCASSILLGGNIQYFGAGTRLSVL.

The J gene is TRBJ1-2, the V gene TRBV5-1, with TRBD1 matching over 7 bases. The CDR3 runs 15 residues. Germline CDR1 reads SGHRS; CDR2 reads YFSETQ. V shed 0 bases and J 4 bases; nucleotides not matched to a gene: 6. The CDR3 nucleotides are TGCGCCAGCAGCTTGGGGGACAGAGGGACCTATGGCTACACCTTC. This sequence encodes CASSLGDRGTYGYTF.

J is TRBJ2-7 and V is TRBV7-3; 9 bases match TRBD2. Germline V gene sequence: CDR1 SGHTA, CDR2 FQGTGA. This CDR3 has 16 amino acids. V was clipped by 1 base and J by 0 bases; unmatched bases: 4. This CDR3 reads CASSLKPSGDSYEQYV. CDR3 DNA sequence: TGTGCCAGCAGCTTAAAACCTAGCGGGGACTCCTACGAGCAGTACGTC.

V gene TRBV7-2 combines with J gene TRBJ1-2; D call uncertain. Trimming removed 5 bases at V and 7 bases at J, with 23 bases between. The CDR3 runs 16 residues. Per the germline V gene, CDR1 is SGHTA and CDR2 is FQGNSA. The DNA for the CDR3 is TGTGCCAGCAGCCCCAGGCCGACACCCACCGACCCTGGCTACACCTTC. Amino acids: CASSPRPTPTDPGYTF.

The V and J genes are TRBV7-2 and TRBJ2-1; D is ambiguous. The CDR3 runs 11 residues. Per germline, CDR1 SGHTA and CDR2 FQGNSA. Trimming shortened V by 2 bases and J by 10 bases, and 6 bases separated the two germline ends. CDR3 DNA sequence: TGTGCCAGCAGCTTATTACAGGAGCAGTTCTTC. Amino acid sequence: CASSLLQEQFF.

This rearrangement joins TRBV5-1 to TRBJ2-3; weak D call: TRBD2 (5 bases). CDR1 SGHRS and CDR2 YFSETQ come from the germline V gene. The germline V and J ends were trimmed by 0 bases and 9 bases, with 14 bases remaining between them. The CDR3 runs 14 residues. The CDR3 coding sequence is TGCGCCAGCAGCTTGGGAGCGAGCGGAGTCACGCAGTATTTT. This codes for CASSLGASGVTQYF.

The sample holds a few counts of this clone. This chain links TRBV4-2 with TRBJ2-1; possible D gene TRBD2, 5 bases. Germline V gene lookup returns CDR1 LGHNA and CDR2 YNFKEQ. The CDR3 is 15 residues long. The V gene lost 6 bases and the J gene lost 0 bases, with 12 bases spanning the gap. CDR3 in DNA: TGTGCCAGCAGAGAAGCGGTACTCTCCTACAATGAGCAGTTCTTC. It translates to CASREAVLSYNEQFF.

The chain combines TRBV27 with TRBJ1-2, with 11 positions matching TRBD1. CDR1 is MNHEY, CDR2 SMNVEV, per germline (reference sequence). V lost 6 bases to trimming and J lost 7 bases; unmatched junction nucleotides: 7. CDR3 length: 14 amino acids. The CDR3 sequence is CASRLGQGAFGYTF. As DNA, the CDR3 is TGTGCCAGCAGGCTTGGACAGGGGGCCTTTGGCTACACCTTC.

The chain links TRBV12-3 or TRBV12-4 to TRBJ1-6; D ambiguous. The CDR3 sequence is 13 residues long. Trimming left V 8 bases short and J 6 bases short, with 11 bases between. In DNA form, the CDR3 reads TGTGCCAGCTGTTATCTTAGTAATTCACCCCTCCACTTT. Translation gives CASCYLSNSPLHF.

The V gene is TRBV27, the J gene TRBJ2-2; 14 bases are a match to TRBD2. V shed 4 bases and J 3 bases; nucleotides not matched to a gene: 1. This CDR3 spans 16 amino acids. CDR1 and CDR2 (germline): MNHEY, SMNVEV (reference sequence). The CDR3 here is CASSSGLAGDTGELFF. Written as DNA, the CDR3 is TGTGCCAGCAGTTCGGGACTAGCGGGAGACACCGGGGAGCTGTTTTTT.

The chain links TRBV28 to TRBJ1-4; 9 bases agree with TRBD1. The CDR3 is 14 amino acids. Germline V gives CDR1 MDHEN, CDR2 SYDVKM. The CDR3 DNA is TGTGTAACTATGAACAGGGGGCGGGCTGAAAAACTGTTTTTT. Translating it yields CVTMNRGRAEKLFF.

The chain combines TRBV5-1 with TRBJ2-6, with TRBD1 matching 7 bases. V was pared by 4 bases and J by 3 bases, with 13 bases of the junction left unmatched. This CDR3 has 18 residues. In germline, CDR1 is SGHRS, CDR2 YFSETQ. CDR3 DNA: TGCGCCAGCAGCATAAACAGGGGTAATCTAAATGGGGCCAACGTCCTGACTTTC. Protein product: CASSINRGNLNGANVLTF.